These 6 T cell receptor beta chains came from one sample sequenced in a study of PD-L1 blockade in urothelial cancer. Indicated time point: pretreatment peripheral blood. Assay used: immunoSEQ multiplex PCR; TCRdb lists only in-frame clones, some missing. This repertoire shows about 63,000 clones, roughly 80% found once; its top ten account for 5.7%. This specimen was PBMCs, taken around atezolizumab (anti-PD-L1) treatment. These receptors were taken from a man in his 70s with urothelial cancer.

The gene calls are TRBV9 and TRBJ2-1, with 8 positions matching TRBD1. CDR3 length: 15 amino acids. CDR1 is SGDLS and CDR2 is YYNGEE in the germline V gene. With V trimmed by 0 bases and J by 7 bases, 6 bases remained unmatched. The CDR3 region has the DNA TGTGCCAGCAGCGTAGTAGGGACAGGATGGAATGAGCAGTTCTTC. Translated: CASSVVGTGWNEQFF.

The J gene is TRBJ1-5, the V gene TRBV19; D unresolved. Germline values: CDR1 LNHDA, CDR2 SQIVND (reference sequence). The CDR3 extends over 14 amino acids. V was trimmed by 3 bases and J by 3 bases, leaving 9 bases between them. CDR3 DNA: TGTGCCAGTAGTATTAGAGAGCCCAATCAGCCCCAGCATTTT. Amino acids: CASSIREPNQPQHF.

This chain uses TRBV7-2 with TRBJ1-2; no firm D call. Per germline, CDR1 SGHTA and CDR2 FQGNSA. Trimming pared 6 bases from V and 7 bases from J, leaving 12 bases between. The CDR3 spans 12 residues. This CDR3 reads CASSTLDLGYTF. The CDR3, as DNA: TGTGCCAGCAGTACTCTAGATCTTGGCTACACCTTC.

The rearrangement joins TRBV5-1 to TRBJ2-7; 8 bases align to TRBD1. V dropped 3 bases and J dropped 3; count of bases not matched to a gene: 8. The CDR3 covers 15 residues. Germline V CDR1 and CDR2: SGHRS, YFSETQ. The CDR3 here is CASSSTGTGVYEQYF. For the CDR3, the DNA is TGCGCCAGCAGCTCGACCGGGACAGGAGTCTACGAGCAGTACTTC.

The chain uses TRBV13 and TRBJ2-7; D is possibly TRBD1 (6 bases). Germline V gene data show CDR1 as PRHDT and CDR2 as FYEKMQ (reference sequence). CDR3 size: 14 residues. Trimming shortened V by 6 bases and J by 6 bases, and 18 bases separated the two germline ends. CDR3 residues: CASSPNREMREQYF. The CDR3 bases are TGTGCCAGCAGTCCTAACAGGGAGATGCGCGAGCAGTACTTC.

V gene TRBV6-1 combines with J gene TRBJ1-1, with unresolved D. This CDR3 contains 13 residues. With 4 bases removed from V and 0 bases from J, the gap between germline ends came to 6 bases. Germline assignment: CDR1 MNHNS and CDR2 SASEGT. The CDR3 protein is CASSGLLNTEAFF. The CDR3 DNA follows: TGTGCCAGCAGTGGACTGCTGAACACTGAAGCTTTCTTT.